This T cell receptor (beta chain) was captured by sequencing in a study of cytomegalovirus exposure and HLA in healthy donors. Broader study findings: Later analysis identified several of the most significant clusters that appeared linked to common viral pathogens.

A remark on this clone: Its antigen is unidentified.

In the PCR, 60 Vbeta and 13 Jbeta primers were used. Method: immunoSEQ multiplex PCR; TCRdb's copy keeps in-frame clones and lacks some. The table shows 120,000 or so clones, with 17% occurring only once. CDR3 length: 15 residues. Germline V gene lookup returns CDR1 SGDLS and CDR2 YYNGEE. The V end lost 2 bases, the J end lost 3 bases, and 14 bases lay between the germline ends. This TCR derives from a female donor in good health and CMV-seropositive. Sequenced: PBMCs. The V call is TRBV9, the J call TRBJ1-1, with D possibly being TRBD1 (6 bases). The CDR3 bases are TGTGCCAGCAGCGTCAGTACAGGGCGGCACACTGAAGCTTTCTTT. It yields the protein CASSVSTGRHTEAFF.